This TCR beta chain was captured by sequencing in a study of a mutant IDH1 vaccine in newly diagnosed glioma. Overall study context: Most had both radiotherapy and temozolomide beforehand; others had only one.

TCRdb keeps only in-frame clones here, not all; method: immunoSEQ multiplex PCR. The data show tens of thousands of clones, approximately 83% seen once. Specified time point: baseline, week 1 (first vaccination visit). Treatment of the sample: pre-vaccination baseline after standard-of-care therapy. After removal of 3 bases from V and 3 bases from J, the junction contained 11 bases not matched to a gene. Germline lookup yields CDR1 SGDLS and CDR2 YYNGEE. This CDR3 contains 16 residues. The receptor comes from a woman in her forties or fifties with glioma. The chain couples TRBV9 to TRBJ1-1; TRBD1 agrees at 7 bases. The sample in question was PBMCs, obtained from a glioma patient treated with radiotherapy, temozolomide or both. The CDR3 sequence is CASSAHGQAGDTEAFF. In DNA form, the CDR3 reads TGTGCCAGCAGCGCCCATGGACAGGCCGGAGACACTGAAGCTTTCTTT.